This TCR beta chain was retrieved from a study of Tregs in tolerant kidney transplant recipients. There are 15 residues in the CDR3. Germline V gene sequence: CDR1 MNHEY, CDR2 SMNVEV (reference sequence). Germline trimming cut 8 bases from V and 4 bases from J; bases unmatched to any gene: 9. The data were produced by immunoSEQ multiplex PCR, yet TCRdb's version contains in-frame clones alone and is incomplete. Of about 240,000 clones in the sample, around 81% were seen once. This clone was found once. Its antigen remains unidentified. Study-level findings and limits: Few patients were studied, so findings need validation in larger groups. Biological reproducibility was not directly addressed in this study.

The V gene is TRBV27, the J gene TRBJ2-5; TRBD2 matches at 11 bases. The clonotype comes from a human donor in good health. The sequencing sample was made of CD4+ T cells from blood. Written as DNA, the CDR3 is TGTGCCAGCCGAACCCTCGGACTAGCGGGAGAGACCCAGTACTTC. Residues: CASRTLGLAGETQYF.